The 30 T cell receptor beta chains below all came from one sample that was sequenced in a study of cytomegalovirus exposure and HLA in healthy donors. PCR used 60 Vbeta primers and 13 Jbeta primers. Assay: immunoSEQ multiplex PCR; the TCRdb copy retains only in-frame clones and omits some. The sample consists of around 120,000 clones, about 72% of them appearing once. Input material: PBMCs. Every receptor here comes from a man aged 45-65 years in good health and CMV-seropositive.

The chain joins TRBV7-2 to TRBJ1-2; 8 bases fit TRBD1. Germline lookup yields CDR1 SGHTA and CDR2 FQGNSA. Trimming removed 2 bases from V and 8 bases from J; junction bases left unmatched: 19. The CDR3 loop spans 18 amino acids. The CDR3 bases are TGTGCCAGCAGCTTATTGGGCGCAGGGGGCGACGGGCGTTCAGGCTACACCTTC. It is translated as CASSLLGAGGDGRSGYTF.

V is TRBV5-1 and J is TRBJ1-2; 12 bases are shared with TRBD1. CDR1 is SGHRS and CDR2 is YFSETQ in the germline V gene. V gave up 0 bases and J gave up 8 bases; unmatched junction bases: 2. The CDR3 contains 14 residues. CDR3 amino acids: CASSLGDRGRGYTF. The CDR3 coding sequence is TGCGCCAGCAGCTTGGGGGACAGGGGGCGAGGCTACACCTTC.

The V call is TRBV4-2, the J call TRBJ1-2, with D uncertain. The CDR3 covers 17 residues. Germline V gene lookup returns CDR1 LGHNA and CDR2 YNFKEQ. Trimming removed 0 bases at V and 7 bases at J, with 21 bases between. CDR3 amino acids: CASSQDQWEGPSSGYTF. Here the CDR3 DNA reads TGTGCCAGCAGCCAAGACCAGTGGGAGGGCCCGAGCTCTGGCTACACCTTC.

The V and J genes are TRBV6-5 and TRBJ2-2; 10 nucleotides agree with TRBD2. V gave up 2 bases and J gave up 4 bases; unmatched junction bases: 4. This CDR3 region has 16 residues. Germline V lookup: CDR1 MNHEY, CDR2 SVGAGI. The CDR3 DNA reads TGTGCCAGCAGTTACCCTAGCGGGAGAATCACCGGGGAGCTGTTTTTT. It codes for CASSYPSGRITGELFF.

The chain uses TRBV19 and TRBJ1-1; 9 nucleotides line up with TRBD1. V was pared by 7 bases and J by 3 bases, with 3 bases of the junction left unmatched. CDR3 length equals 13 residues. The germline gives CDR1 LNHDA, CDR2 SQIVND (reference sequence). The CDR3 is CASKWTGDTEAFF. Written as DNA, the CDR3 is TGTGCCAGTAAATGGACAGGGGACACTGAAGCTTTCTTT.

The rearrangement joins TRBV11-2 to TRBJ1-1; weak D call: TRBD1 (5 bases). Per germline, CDR1 SGHAT and CDR2 FQNNGV. This CDR3 has 15 residues. Trimming shortened V by 5 bases and J by 3 bases, and 16 bases separated the two germline ends. The CDR3, as DNA: TGTGCCAGCAGCCCTAACCTAGACAGACACACTGAAGCTTTCTTT. The encoded protein is CASSPNLDRHTEAFF.

J is TRBJ2-7 and V is TRBV9, with 8 bases fitting TRBD1. Germline-derived CDR1 and CDR2 are SGDLS and YYNGEE. The CDR3 extends over 17 amino acids. Losses at the gene ends were 4 bases for V and 1 base for J; bases not matched to a gene: 13. The CDR3 coding sequence is TGTGCCAGCAGCTCGAGGGCCGGGACAGGAGCTTCCTACGAGCAGTACTTC. Amino acids: CASSSRAGTGASYEQYF. Based on the CDR3 plus reference TRBV9 and TRBJ2-7, the full variable domain is DSGVTQTPKHLITATGQRVTLRCSPRSGDLSVYWYQQSLDQGLQFLIQYYNGEERAKGNILERFSAQQFPDLHSELNLSSLELGDSALYFCASSSRAGTGASYEQYFGPGTRLTVT.

This clone was detected only a few times. The chain recombines TRBV5-1 with TRBJ1-5, with D unresolved. The CDR3 extends over 15 amino acids. Germline V gene sequence: CDR1 SGHRS, CDR2 YFSETQ. Deletions cut 0 bases from V and 0 bases from J, with 7 bases between. Written as DNA, the CDR3 is TGCGCCAGCAGCTTGGGCGGGGATAGCAATCAGCCCCAGCATTTT. Its translation is CASSLGGDSNQPQHF.

The chain joins TRBV5-8 to TRBJ1-6; D might be TRBD1 (5 bases). The germline V and J ends were trimmed by 5 bases and 7 bases, with 16 bases remaining between them. The CDR3 is 15 amino acids. Germline lookup yields CDR1 SGHTS and CDR2 YDEGEE. CDR3 residues: CASSPWAGRNSPLHF. Here the CDR3 DNA reads TGTGCCAGCAGTCCCTGGGCAGGGCGGAATTCACCCCTCCACTTT. The complete variable domain, with remaining parts taken from reference TRBV5-8 and TRBJ1-6, reads EAGVTQSPTHLIKTRGQQATLRCSPISGHTSVYWYQQALGLGLQFLLWYDEGEERNRGNFPPRFSGRQFPNYSSELNVNALELEDSALYLCASSPWAGRNSPLHFGNGTRLTVT.

CDR3 region: CASSRGLAGRDTQYF. The CDR3 DNA reads as TGCGCCAGCAGCCGGGGACTAGCCGGCAGGGATACGCAGTATTTT. This chain joins TRBV5-1 and TRBJ2-3, with 9 bases that match TRBD2. Germline assignment: CDR1 SGHRS and CDR2 YFSETQ. V lost 4 bases and J lost 6; bases outside the gene matches: 9. This CDR3 region has 15 residues.

This rearrangement joins TRBV7-2 to TRBJ2-7; 11 nucleotides align to TRBD1. The CDR3 runs 16 residues. Germline V gene sequence: CDR1 SGHTA, CDR2 FQGNSA. V was pared by 5 bases and J by 1 base, with 7 bases of the junction left unmatched. CDR3 in amino acids: CASSPDRGRISYEQYF. CDR3 coding DNA: TGTGCCAGCAGCCCGGACAGGGGGCGAATATCCTACGAGCAGTACTTC.

The J gene is TRBJ1-1, the V gene TRBV6-6; TRBD1 matches at 9 bases. The CDR3 length is 14 residues. V dropped 7 bases and J dropped 5; count of bases not matched to a gene: 8. The germline V gene has CDR1 MNHNY and CDR2 SVGAGI (reference sequence). The CDR3 DNA is TGTGCCAGCAACTTCAGGGACAGGGTAACTGAAGCTTTCTTT. Protein sequence: CASNFRDRVTEAFF.

The chain has TRBV30 and TRBJ2-7; 9 nucleotides agree with TRBD1. From germline, CDR1 is GTSNPN and CDR2 SVGIG (reference sequence). The CDR3 loop spans 14 amino acids. Germline trimming cut 4 bases from V and 2 bases from J; bases unmatched to any gene: 6. The CDR3 nucleotides are TGTGCCTGGACTACCGGGACAGGGACCTACGAGCAGTACTTC. This sequence encodes CAWTTGTGTYEQYF.

The chain employs TRBV28 and TRBJ2-7; D not resolved. Between the trimmed V and J ends, which lost 7 bases and 11 bases, there was a span of 18 bases. The CDR3 has 12 amino acids. Germline values: CDR1 MDHEN, CDR2 SYDVKM. CDR3 nucleotide sequence: TGTGCCAGCACTCCCGACGAACAGCTTAAGTACTTC. This sequence encodes CASTPDEQLKYF.

The table lists this clone with many counts. This chain joins TRBV10-2 and TRBJ2-7; 7 positions agree with TRBD2. The CDR3 has 15 residues. Germline values: CDR1 WSHSY, CDR2 SAAADI. J gave up 6 bases and V 5 bases, and 13 bases lay outside the gene matches. The CDR3 bases are TGCGCCAGCAGTCAACCGGTCGCGGGGGTAGTCGAGCAGTACTTC. Translation: CASSQPVAGVVEQYF.

The V call is TRBV5-1, the J call TRBJ2-1; 13 nucleotides line up with TRBD2. J gave up 6 bases and V 4 bases, and 7 bases lay outside the gene matches. The CDR3 is made up of 16 amino acids. Looked up from germline, CDR1 is SGHRS and CDR2 is YFSETQ. CDR3 protein: CASSHGTSGKLNEQFF. The CDR3 nucleotides read TGCGCCAGCAGCCATGGGACTAGCGGGAAGCTCAATGAGCAGTTCTTC. The complete variable domain, with remaining parts taken from reference TRBV5-1 and TRBJ2-1, reads KAGVTQTPRYLIKTRGQQVTLSCSPISGHRSVSWYQQTPGQGLQFLFEYFSETQRNKGNFPGRFSGRQFSNSRSEMNVSTLELGDSALYLCASSHGTSGKLNEQFFGPGTRLTVL.

The chain couples TRBV6-6 to TRBJ1-3, with D possibly being TRBD1 (6 bases). CDR3 length: 14 residues. CDR1 MNHNY and CDR2 SVGAGI come from the germline V gene (reference sequence). Deletions cut 2 bases from V and 4 bases from J, with 9 bases between. CDR3 loop: CASSYGQTGNTIYF. In nucleotides, the CDR3 is TGTGCCAGCAGTTACGGACAGACCGGAAACACCATATATTTT.

The chain links TRBV7-8 to TRBJ2-5, with no clear D. The tail of the sequence fits TRBJ2-7 better, so the J call may be wrong. Germline V gene lookup returns CDR1 SGHVS and CDR2 FQNEAQ. This CDR3 comprises 15 residues. In nucleotides, the CDR3 is TGTGCCAGCAGCCATCGGCGCGCGGTTTCCTACGAGCAGTACTTC. Translation: CASSHRRAVSYEQYF.

This clone was seen just once. This specimen includes other DNA sequences encoding the same CDR3. The rearrangement uses TRBV30 and TRBJ2-7, with TRBD1 identical over 11 bases. Looked up from germline, CDR1 is GTSNPN and CDR2 is SVGIG (reference sequence). The CDR3 is made up of 14 amino acids. Losses at the gene ends were 3 bases for V and 6 bases for J; bases not matched to a gene: 7. The CDR3 loop reads CAWSSGTGGFEQYF. CDR3 DNA sequence: TGTGCCTGGAGCTCCGGGACAGGGGGATTCGAGCAGTACTTC.

V gene TRBV4-3 combines with J gene TRBJ2-1; D is unclear. The CDR3 contains 16 residues. V shed 1 base and J shed 5 bases, with 15 bases lying between them. CDR1 is LGHNA and CDR2 is YSLEER in the germline V gene. CDR3 loop: CASSQAGYSINNEQFF. CDR3 DNA: TGCGCCAGCAGCCAAGCAGGCTACTCTATCAACAATGAGCAGTTCTTC.

The chain links TRBV5-6 to TRBJ2-5; TRBD2 agrees at 8 bases. With the DNA end fitting TRBJ2-7 better, the J assignment may be wrong. The length of the CDR3 is 15 residues. Germline V CDR1 and CDR2: SGHDT, YYEEEE. CDR3 amino acids: CASSRGLDENYEQYF. The CDR3 coding sequence is TGTGCCAGCAGCCGGGGACTAGATGAGAACTACGAGCAGTACTTC.

This clone was seen only a few times. The chain uses TRBV5-1 and TRBJ2-7; 9 nucleotides agree with TRBD1. This CDR3 comprises 14 residues. Germline V gene data show CDR1 as SGHRS and CDR2 as YFSETQ. V lost 3 bases, J lost 6 bases, and 7 bases stayed unmatched. The CDR3 nucleotides are TGCGCCAGCAGCTACACAGGGGGCCTAGGCGAGCAGTACTTC. Residues: CASSYTGGLGEQYF.

The chain employs TRBV2 and TRBJ2-1; 12 positions match TRBD1. In germline, CDR1 is SNHLY, CDR2 FYNNEI. The CDR3 covers 11 residues. J gave up 16 bases and V 5 bases, and 3 bases lay outside the gene matches. For the CDR3, the DNA is TGTGCCAGCAGTAGGGACAGGGGGCCTTTCTTC. Protein product: CASSRDRGPFF.

There are a few counts of this clone. This rearrangement joins TRBV7-8 to TRBJ2-1, with D unresolved. CDR1 and CDR2 (germline): SGHVS, FQNEAQ. The CDR3 covers 13 residues. The germline V and J ends were trimmed by 2 bases and 4 bases, with 6 bases remaining between them. The chain's CDR3 is CASSLNLYNEQFF. In nucleotides, the CDR3 is TGTGCCAGCAGCTTAAATTTATACAATGAGCAGTTCTTC.

This clone was counted only a few times. The chain couples TRBV7-9 to TRBJ2-5; weak D call: TRBD2 (7 bases). Trimming removed 5 bases from V and 5 bases from J, with 18 bases in between. Per germline, CDR1 SEHNR and CDR2 FQNEAQ (reference sequence). This CDR3 is 15 amino acids long. CDR3 coding DNA: TGTGCCAGCAGCCCAGGGACTACCCAGGGGGAGACCCAGTACTTC. Translated: CASSPGTTQGETQYF.

The sample holds a few counts of this clone. The chain is built from TRBV7-8 and TRBJ1-4; unclear D gene. This CDR3 has 16 residues. The germline gives CDR1 SGHVS, CDR2 FQNEAQ. Trimming removed 3 bases from V and 0 bases from J, with 11 bases in between. The CDR3 DNA reads TGTGCCAGCAGCTTCGGCGGATTAGCAACTAATGAAAAACTGTTTTTT. Amino acids: CASSFGGLATNEKLFF.

As to this clone: Other DNA sequences in this specimen translate into the identical CDR3. The chain joins TRBV27 to TRBJ2-7, with D possibly being TRBD1 (6 bases). The CDR3 contains 14 residues. V was pared by 5 bases and J by 3 bases, with 14 bases between. From germline, CDR1 is MNHEY and CDR2 SMNVEV (reference sequence). CDR3 loop: CASSKWDTYYEQYF. The CDR3 nucleotides read TGTGCCAGCAGTAAATGGGACACCTACTACGAGCAGTACTTC.

The gene calls are TRBV18 and TRBJ2-1; TRBD2 matches 8 bases. This CDR3 has 16 amino acids. CDR1 and CDR2 from the germline V gene are KGHSH and LQKENI. V gave up 6 bases and J gave up 6 bases; unmatched junction bases: 13. In nucleotides, the CDR3 is TGTGCCAGCTCCCTCGGACGGCCAGCGGGAGCCAATGAGCAGTTCTTC. Its protein product is CASSLGRPAGANEQFF. The variable domain in full, completed from reference TRBV18 and TRBJ2-1, reads NAGVMQNPRHLVRRRGQEARLRCSPMKGHSHVYWYRQLPEEGLKFMVYLQKENIIDESGMPKERFSAEFPKEGPSILRIQQVVRGDSAAYFCASSLGRPAGANEQFFGPGTRLTVL.

The chain recombines TRBV11-1 with TRBJ2-3; a possible D gene is TRBD1 (6 bases). V lost 8 bases and J lost 2, with 17 bases in between. Germline CDR1 reads SGHAT; CDR2 reads FQDESV (reference sequence). The CDR3 has 15 amino acids. Here the CDR3 DNA reads TGTGCCAGCGGGGCTAAGGGGGACCCCACAGATACGCAGTATTTT. Amino acid sequence: CASGAKGDPTDTQYF.

The chain combines TRBV18 with TRBJ1-4, with D possibly matching TRBD1 (5 bases). The germline V gene has CDR1 KGHSH and CDR2 LQKENI. With 3 bases removed from V and 5 bases from J, the gap between germline ends came to 16 bases. This CDR3 spans 16 amino acids. CDR3 loop: CASSPEAPGLNEKLFF. The CDR3 nucleotides read TGTGCCAGCTCACCTGAGGCGCCAGGGCTGAATGAAAAACTGTTTTTT.